The 17 T cell receptor beta chains presented below share a single source sample, sequenced in a study of EBV T-cell therapy then PD-1 blockade in nasopharyngeal carcinoma. Treatment indicated: AdE1-LMPpoly-expanded autologous EBV-specific T-cell therapy followed by anti-PD-1 nivolumab. Clones were sequenced by immunoSEQ multiplex PCR, and TCRdb holds only the in-frame ones, with some missing. The sample includes fewer than 25,000 clones, around 82% of them seen just once. These receptors lack a known antigen. Sequences were derived from CD8+ T cells from blood, sampled at roughly day 67 from a patient whose treatment included autologous EBV-specific T cells and nivolumab. The receptors shown here come from a man aged 35 to 55 with nasopharyngeal carcinoma.

The chain uses TRBV27 and TRBJ1-1; possibly TRBD1 for D (5 bases). The CDR3 sequence is 12 residues long. Germline CDR1 MNHEY, CDR2 SMNVEV (reference sequence). V shed 5 bases and J shed 8 bases, with 12 bases lying between them. CDR3 sequence reads: CASSTRQREAFF. DNA of the CDR3: TGTGCCAGCAGTACGCGACAGAGAGAAGCTTTCTTT.

The gene calls are TRBV28 and TRBJ2-5, with 7 bases fitting TRBD1. The V gene's germline CDR1 is MDHEN and CDR2 SYDVKM. The CDR3 totals 16 residues. Trimming at V came to 6 bases and at J to 2 bases, leaving 12 bases not matched to a gene. CDR3 amino acids: CASSLGTANLQETQYF. The CDR3 DNA is TGTGCCAGCAGCCTAGGGACAGCAAATCTTCAAGAGACCCAGTACTTC.

CDR3 region: CASSTDWGTDTQYF. Written as DNA, the CDR3 is TGTGCCAGCAGCACGGACTGGGGCACAGATACGCAGTATTTT. The chain links TRBV7-8 to TRBJ2-3; weak D call: TRBD2 (5 bases). Germline CDR1 and CDR2: SGHVS and FQNEAQ. V gave up 5 bases and J gave up 1 base, with 10 bases separating them. The CDR3 contains 14 residues.

V is TRBV28 and J is TRBJ2-5; D tentatively reads TRBD1 or TRBD2 (6 bases each). Per the germline V gene, CDR1 is MDHEN and CDR2 is SYDVKM. The CDR3 consists of 20 residues. Deletions cut 7 bases from V and 7 bases from J, with 37 bases between. The CDR3 is CASTSNLMTRSGVLGGTQYF. In DNA, the CDR3 is TGTGCCAGCACTTCTAACTTGATGACGCGATCAGGGGTTTTGGGGGGGACCCAGTACTTC. Using reference TRBV28 and TRBJ2-5 for the parts outside the CDR3, the full variable domain is DVKVTQSSRYLVKRTGEKVFLECVQDMDHENMFWYRQDPGLGLRLIYFSYDVKMKEKGDIPEGYSVSREKKERFSLILESASTNQTSMYLCASTSNLMTRSGVLGGTQYFGPGTRLLVL.

This chain links TRBV9 with TRBJ2-2, with a tentative D call TRBD2 (7 bases). The CDR3 is 15 residues long. Germline-derived CDR1 and CDR2 are SGDLS and YYNGEE. CDR3 amino acids: CASSEGGWNTGELFF. For the CDR3, the DNA is TGTGCGAGCTCAGAGGGGGGGTGGAACACCGGGGAGCTGTTTTTT.

The rearrangement uses TRBV27 and TRBJ1-5; 9 bases are shared with TRBD1. The ends lost 5 bases at V and 5 bases at J; junction bases unmatched: 7. Germline V gene sequence: CDR1 MNHEY, CDR2 SMNVEV (reference sequence). The CDR3 totals 15 residues. The CDR3 DNA sequence: TGTGCCAGCAGTCACAGACAGGGGGTTTATCAGCCCCAGCATTTT. Protein product: CASSHRQGVYQPQHF.

The rearrangement joins TRBV30 to TRBJ2-7; 9 bases fit TRBD1. There are 17 residues in the CDR3. From germline, CDR1 is GTSNPN and CDR2 SVGIG (reference sequence). V lost 5 bases, J lost 0 bases, and 14 bases stayed unmatched. CDR3: CAWGRVGTGPLSYEQYF. CDR3 DNA: TGTGCCTGGGGAAGAGTCGGGACAGGGCCCCTCTCCTACGAGCAGTACTTC.

The chain couples TRBV4-3 to TRBJ1-4; unclear D gene. CDR1 and CDR2 (germline): LGHNA, YSLEER. Trimming pared 0 bases from V and 8 bases from J, leaving 13 bases between. The CDR3 runs to 15 residues. The CDR3, as DNA: TGCGCCAGCAGCCAAGATCTGGGGTCGTCAGAAAAACTGTTTTTT. Its protein is CASSQDLGSSEKLFF.

The chain carries TRBV27 and TRBJ2-5; D unresolved. Germline V gene lookup returns CDR1 MNHEY and CDR2 SMNVEV (reference sequence). Trimming cost V 4 bases and J 7 bases, with 16 bases left between them. The CDR3 is made up of 14 amino acids. The CDR3 spells CASSYGGRSGTQYF. The CDR3 nucleotides are TGTGCCAGCAGTTATGGCGGCAGATCAGGGACCCAGTACTTC.

The J gene is TRBJ2-3, the V gene TRBV24-1; unclear D gene. From germline, CDR1 is KGHDR and CDR2 SFDVKD. The CDR3 totals 13 residues. Trimming left V 3 bases short and J 8 bases short, with 11 bases between. The DNA of the CDR3 is TGTGCCACCAGTGATGGGTGGGTGGGTACGCAGTATTTT. It encodes CATSDGWVGTQYF.

The rearrangement uses TRBV29-1 and TRBJ2-2; D remains ambiguous. With 5 bases removed from V and 6 bases from J, the gap between germline ends came to 7 bases. There are 11 residues in the CDR3. Germline loops: CDR1 SQVTM, CDR2 ANQGSEA. The DNA of the CDR3 is TGCAGCGTTTGGGTACCCGGGGAGCTGTTTTTT. It yields the protein CSVWVPGELFF.

The rearrangement joins TRBV9 to TRBJ2-3, with D possibly being TRBD1 (6 bases). This CDR3 is 14 amino acids long. V lost 2 bases and J lost 8, with 15 bases in between. From germline, CDR1 is SGDLS and CDR2 YYNGEE. In DNA form, the CDR3 reads TGTGCCAGCAGCGTGGGACAAGGGATAGGTACGCAGTATTTT. Its translation: CASSVGQGIGTQYF.

The chain is built from TRBV24-1 and TRBJ2-1; D may be TRBD1 or TRBD2 (5 bases each). Per germline, CDR1 KGHDR and CDR2 SFDVKD. The CDR3 extends over 16 amino acids. Deletions cut 0 bases from V and 0 bases from J, with 8 bases between. The CDR3 protein is CATSDLNGASYNEQFF. The CDR3 bases are TGTGCCACCAGTGATTTGAACGGGGCCTCCTACAATGAGCAGTTCTTC.

This rearrangement joins TRBV5-6 to TRBJ1-3, with 9 bases matching TRBD1. J was trimmed by 4 bases and V by 4 bases; bases with no gene match: 6. Germline V gene sequence: CDR1 SGHDT, CDR2 YYEEEE. The CDR3 has 15 residues. The CDR3 protein is CASSPGTGRGNTIYF. The CDR3, as DNA: TGTGCCAGCAGCCCTGGGACAGGGCGCGGAAACACCATATATTTT.

The chain has TRBV4-2 and TRBJ2-4; 9 bases are shared with TRBD1. J lost 8 bases, V lost 0 bases, and 8 bases had no gene match. The CDR3 has 16 residues. Germline V gene lookup returns CDR1 LGHNA and CDR2 YNFKEQ. CDR3 DNA sequence: TGTGCCAGCAGCCAAGAGTACGTGGACAGGGGTGACATTCAGTACTTC. This translates into CASSQEYVDRGDIQYF.

The V gene is TRBV7-9, the J gene TRBJ1-2; D is unresolved. Germline lookup yields CDR1 SEHNR and CDR2 FQNEAQ (reference sequence). The CDR3 runs 14 residues. The germline V and J ends were trimmed by 1 base and 3 bases, with 9 bases remaining between them. The DNA for the CDR3 is TGTGCCAGCAGCTTAGGTAGCGAGCACTATGGCTACACCTTC. Residues: CASSLGSEHYGYTF.

V usage is TRBV7-6 and J usage is TRBJ2-3; 12 bases match TRBD2. CDR1 is SGHVS and CDR2 is FNYEAQ in the germline V gene. The CDR3 has 17 residues. The junction had 4 bases not matched to a gene; V was cut back by 3 bases and J by 0 bases. The CDR3 loop is CASSLRLAGGSTDTQYF. The CDR3 DNA is TGTGCCAGCAGCTTGAGGCTAGCGGGGGGGAGCACAGATACGCAGTATTTT. Combining the CDR3 with reference TRBV7-6 and TRBJ2-3 gives the whole variable domain GAGVSQSPRYKVTKRGQDVALRCDPISGHVSLYWYRQALGQGPEFLTYFNYEAQQDKSGLPNDRFSAERPEGSISTLTIQRTEQRDSAMYRCASSLRLAGGSTDTQYFGPGTRLTVL.